Each of the 26 T cell receptor beta chains below was sequenced from the same sample in a study of tumor-infiltrating lymphocytes in primary liver carcinoma. Co-extracted RNA and DNA came from 20-30 mg of unsorted bulk tissue. Total RNA (approximately 500 ng) served as template for TCR beta cDNA synthesis primed by a constant-region primer. Modified slightly, ARM-PCR produced TCR beta libraries over three nested multiplex PCR rounds. TRBV1-TRBV30 forward primers and a C-beta reverse primer were used in the first two PCR rounds, which each ran for nine to ten cycles. TCRdb processed the multiplex PCR reads anew with MiXCR; each CDR3 protein has one entry. The table includes more than 100,000 distinct CDR3 sequences, around 65% detected once. What was sequenced was tumor-adjacent normal liver tissue. The receptor source for this set is a woman aged 60-75 years with primary liver carcinoma and hepatitis B virus infection.

The chain couples TRBV29-1 to TRBJ1-4; D gene ambiguous. Looked up from germline, CDR1 is SQVTM and CDR2 is ANQGSEA. The CDR3 has 14 residues. CDR3 in DNA: TGCGGCCTTGAAGGTAGCAGGAGAGGTGAAAAACTGTTTTTT. Translating it yields CGLEGSRRGEKLFF.

Comment on this clonotype: With a much larger clone just one base away, this may be a read error. The chain uses TRBV5-1 and TRBJ2-5; weak D call: TRBD2 (6 bases). CDR3 length: 13 amino acids. In germline, CDR1 is SGHRS, CDR2 YFSETQ. The DNA for the CDR3 is TGCACCAGCAGCTTGTGGAGGGCGGAGACCCAGTACTTC. Translating gives CTSSLWRAETQYF. Combining the CDR3 with reference TRBV5-1 and TRBJ2-5 gives the whole variable domain KAGVTQTPRYLIKTRGQQVTLSCSPISGHRSVSWYQQTPGQGLQFLFEYFSETQRNKGNFPGRFSGRQFSNSRSEMNVSTLELGDSALYLCTSSLWRAETQYFGPGTRLLVL.

The table lists this clonotype with many counts. The chain couples TRBV6-1 to TRBJ1-1, with 7 positions matching TRBD1. V gave up 5 bases and J gave up 4 bases; unmatched junction bases: 7. Looked up from germline, CDR1 is MNHNS and CDR2 is SASEGT. The CDR3 extends over 14 amino acids. Here the CDR3 reads CASSKDRVATEAFF. The CDR3 region has the DNA TGTGCCAGCAGTAAAGACAGGGTGGCCACTGAAGCTTTCTTT.

This clonotype was seen a single time. The chain joins TRBV12-3 or TRBV12-4 to TRBJ2-3; unclear D gene. Trimming pared 7 bases from V and 0 bases from J, leaving 26 bases between. This CDR3 has 19 residues. Here the CDR3 DNA reads TGTGCCAGCACCCGATGGGAACTTGCCAAGTGGATGAGCACAGATACGCAGTATTTT. Translated, it gives CASTRWELAKWMSTDTQYF.

The J gene is TRBJ2-7, the V gene TRBV2; 10 bases are shared with TRBD2. Germline V lookup: CDR1 SNHLY, CDR2 FYNNEI. CDR3 length: 15 amino acids. Trimming took 6 bases from V and 0 from J; bases not matched to a gene: 5. In nucleotides, the CDR3 is TGTGCCAGCAGCCTTACTAGCGGGAACTCCTACGAGCAGTACTTC. The encoded protein is CASSLTSGNSYEQYF. Filled out from reference TRBV2 and TRBJ2-7, the complete variable domain reads EPEVTQTPSHQVTQMGQEVILRCVPISNHLYFYWYRQILGQKVEFLVSFYNNEISEKSEIFDDQFSVERPDGSNFTLKIRSTKLEDSAMYFCASSLTSGNSYEQYFGPGTRLTVT.

This clonotype was recorded at least ten times. The chain carries TRBV4-2 and TRBJ2-1, with a weak D call TRBD2 (6 bases). V was trimmed by 2 bases and J by 8 bases, leaving 16 bases between them. The CDR3 runs 15 residues. The V gene's germline CDR1 is LGHNA and CDR2 YNFKEQ. CDR3 protein: CASSQKGLGGYEQFF. CDR3 nucleotides: TGTGCCAGCAGCCAAAAGGGGCTGGGGGGATATGAGCAGTTCTTC.

This chain's CDR3 is CASLSGRRTRGLFF. The CDR3 region has the DNA TGTGCCAGCCTGAGCGGGAGACGAACCAGGGGGCTGTTTTTT. The chain joins TRBV12-3 or TRBV12-4 to TRBJ2-2, with TRBD2 identical over 8 bases. CDR3 size: 14 residues. With V trimmed by 8 bases and J by 13 bases, 15 bases remained unmatched.

The chain uses TRBV12-3 or TRBV12-4 and TRBJ2-2; 10 nucleotides align to TRBD2. This CDR3 is 16 amino acids long. The V and J ends lost 6 bases and 14 bases, in that order; junction bases with no gene match: 18. CDR3 sequence reads: CASSPPLAGSTGGLFF. CDR3 coding DNA: TGTGCCAGCAGCCCACCACTAGCGGGAAGCACCGGGGGACTGTTTTTT.

J is TRBJ1-2 and V is TRBV20-1, with 7 bases matching TRBD1. Unmatched junction bases numbered 5, after V lost 0 bases and J lost 4 bases. There are 14 residues in the CDR3. Germline CDR1 reads DFQATT; CDR2 reads SNEGSKA (reference sequence). This CDR3 reads CSAREGTASYGYTF. The DNA for the CDR3 is TGCAGTGCTAGAGAGGGGACAGCGAGCTATGGCTACACCTTC.

V usage is TRBV6-4 and J usage is TRBJ2-3; 8 bases map to TRBD2. The germline CDR1 and CDR2 sequences are MRHNA and SNTAGT. Trimming at V came to 2 bases and at J to 5 bases, leaving 9 bases not matched to a gene. CDR3 length equals 16 residues. The CDR3, as DNA: TGTGCCAGCAGTGACGTAGCGGGAACGTCCAGAGATACGCAGTATTTT. It encodes CASSDVAGTSRDTQYF.

In the case of this clonotype: One base away lies a much larger clone, so this may be a sequencing read error. The CDR3 coding sequence is TGTGCCAGGAGGCCTCAGGGGGCTCTTTTCCCGGGCACTGAAGCTTTCTTT. Encoded protein: CARRPQGALFPGTEAFF. This chain uses TRBV7-9 with TRBJ1-1; 8 positions agree with TRBD1. The trim removed 9 bases at V and 4 bases at J, leaving 19 bases unmatched. The V gene's germline CDR1 is SEHNR and CDR2 FQNEAQ (reference sequence). There are 17 residues in the CDR3.

On this clonotype itself: A much larger clonotype is one base distant, so this may be a read error. The CDR3 here is CASSLVGSPSIDTQYF. The DNA for the CDR3 is TGCGCCAGCAGCTTGGTTGGCTCCCCTAGCATAGATACGCAGTATTTT. The gene calls are TRBV5-1 and TRBJ2-3, with D possibly TRBD2 on 5 matching bases. Germline V CDR1 and CDR2: SGHRS, YFSETQ. The CDR3 runs to 16 residues. Full variable domain (missing parts from reference TRBV5-1 and TRBJ2-3): KAGVTQTPRYLIKTRGQQVTLSCSPISGHRSVSWYQQTPGQGLQFLFEYFSETQRNKGNFPGRFSGRQFSNSRSEMNVSTLELGDSALYLCASSLVGSPSIDTQYFGPGTRLTVL.

V and J are TRBV29-1 and TRBJ2-3; D perhaps matches TRBD2 (5 bases). The CDR3 consists of 13 residues. Germline CDR1 is SQVTM and CDR2 is ANQGSEA. Trimming took 6 bases from V and 7 from J, leaving 17 bases between them. The CDR3 reads CSVSGYSPNTQYF. CDR3 coding DNA: TGCAGCGTGTCGGGGTATTCCCCAAATACGCAGTATTTT.

Comment on this clonotype: A much larger clone sits a single nucleotide away, making a read error possible. V is TRBV28 and J is TRBJ1-1; TRBD1 might be the D (6 bases). V lost 5 bases, J lost 3 bases, and 16 bases lay in between. The germline CDR1 and CDR2 sequences are MDHEN and SYDVKM. The CDR3 spans 15 residues. CDR3 coding DNA: TGTGCCAGCAGTCCGAACAGGGTCCCCGACACTGAAGCTTTCTTT. Its translation: CASSPNRVPDTEAFF.

Details on this clonotype: One junction end does not reproduce the germline sequence, and a read error may be involved. V and J are TRBV10-3 and TRBJ2-6; D is perhaps TRBD1 (5 bases). The CDR3 has 16 residues. CDR1 is ENHRY, CDR2 SYGVKD, per germline. The CDR3 is CAIHDLPTARAHVLTF. The CDR3 DNA reads TGTGCCATCCACGACTTACCCACTGCCAGGGCCCACGTCCTGACTTTC.

Only one count was recorded for this clonotype. A single base separates this from a much larger clone, so it may be a read error. The gene calls are TRBV5-1 and TRBJ2-5; 11 bases fit TRBD2. Germline V gene lookup returns CDR1 SGHRS and CDR2 YFSETQ. The CDR3 is 15 amino acids. V shed 4 bases and J 5 bases; nucleotides not matched to a gene: 7. Here the CDR3 DNA reads TGCGCCAGCAGCCCGGGACTAGCGGCAAATGAGACCCAGTACTTC. This translates into CASSPGLAANETQYF.

This clonotype was counted at least ten times. This rearrangement joins TRBV29-1 to TRBJ2-7, with D possibly being TRBD1 or TRBD2 (5 bases each). CDR1 is SQVTM and CDR2 is ANQGSEA in the germline V gene. The V end lost 6 bases, the J end lost 0 bases, and 21 bases lay between the germline ends. The CDR3 contains 16 residues. CDR3 sequence (DNA): TGCAGCGTCCGCCCTGCTTTGGGGGAATCCTCCTACGAGCAGTACTTC. Translation gives CSVRPALGESSYEQYF.

The CDR3 sequence: CATPNRANTGELFF. CDR3 bases: TGTGCCACACCAAACCGGGCTAACACCGGGGAGCTGTTTTTT. The chain links TRBV28 to TRBJ2-2; D not resolved. This CDR3 has 14 residues. The germline V and J ends were trimmed by 10 bases and 2 bases, with 14 bases remaining between them. The germline V gene has CDR1 MDHEN and CDR2 SYDVKM.

This clonotype came up many times. Sequence at one end of the junction differs from germline and may be a read error. The chain employs TRBV4-1 and TRBJ2-4, with TRBD1 matching over 9 bases. Germline assignment: CDR1 MGHRA and CDR2 YSYEKL. The CDR3 extends over 15 amino acids. This CDR3 is CASTQRQGQGAIQYF. For the CDR3, the DNA is TGCGCCAGCACCCAACGCCAGGGACAGGGCGCCATTCAGTACTTC.

Of note for this clonotype: Given the absence of the conserved phenylalanine or tryptophan at the CDR3 end, a read error is likely. V is TRBV11-2 and J is TRBJ2-7; TRBD1 is a possible D gene (5 bases). This CDR3 has 14 residues. CDR1 and CDR2 from the germline V gene are SGHAT and FQNNGV. The CDR3 region is CSNSSNRRVLEQYL. DNA of the CDR3: TGTTCCAACAGCTCCAACCGCAGGGTTCTCGAGCAGTACTTA.

Concerning this clonotype itself: One end of the junction varies from germline; a read error may be responsible. This sequence joins TRBV14 and TRBJ2-3; TRBD1 or TRBD2 may be the D gene (5 bases each). The CDR3 covers 14 residues. Germline lookup yields CDR1 SGHDN and CDR2 FVKESK. The CDR3: CASSPGRPGDTEYF. DNA of the CDR3: TGTGCCAGTAGCCCGGGACGACCAGGAGATACGGAGTATTTT.

This chain links TRBV5-5 with TRBJ2-7, with D maybe TRBD2 (6 bases). This CDR3 has 14 amino acids. V was shortened by 6 bases and J by 6 bases, with 19 bases between the two germline ends. From germline, CDR1 is SGHKS and CDR2 YYEKEE (reference sequence). The CDR3 bases are TGTGCCAGCAACTTAGGAGGGACCGGTGGCGAGCAGTACTTC. Amino acid sequence: CASNLGGTGGEQYF.

This clonotype was seen at least ten times. V is TRBV10-3 and J is TRBJ2-1; 9 bases match TRBD2. There are 19 residues in the CDR3. The ends lost 0 bases at V and 7 bases at J; junction bases unmatched: 16. The germline V gene encodes CDR1 ENHRY and CDR2 SYGVKD. The CDR3 reads CAISESTTPRSGRMNEQFF. For the CDR3, the DNA is TGTGCCATCAGTGAGTCGACTACACCTAGGAGCGGGAGGATGAATGAGCAGTTCTTC.

Concerning this clonotype: Germline is not matched at one junction end, which may reflect a read error. This rearrangement joins TRBV29-1 to TRBJ2-1; TRBD2 matches 9 bases. CDR1 is SQVTM and CDR2 is ANQGSEA in the germline V gene. The CDR3 covers 14 residues. CDR3 sequence: CSVVGGRAYNERFF. In nucleotides, the CDR3 is TGCAGCGTTGTAGGCGGGAGGGCCTACAATGAGCGGTTCTTC.

Ten or more counts support this clonotype. The chain is built from TRBV5-4 and TRBJ2-5; 9 bases match TRBD2. The CDR3 consists of 15 residues. Germline V gene data show CDR1 as SGHNT and CDR2 as YYREEE (reference sequence). Trimming at V came to 1 base and at J to 4 bases, leaving 5 bases not matched to a gene. CDR3 residues: CASSLRLAGTETQYF. The CDR3 nucleotides are TGTGCCAGCAGCTTGCGGCTAGCGGGGACAGAGACCCAGTACTTC.

In the case of this clonotype: Relative to the germline gene, one junction end is altered; a read error may explain this. This chain's CDR3 is CPWSKGGHQETQYF. The CDR3 DNA follows: TGTCCCTGGAGTAAGGGGGGGCACCAAGAGACCCAGTATTTC. This rearrangement joins TRBV30 to TRBJ2-5; a possible D gene is TRBD2 (7 bases). Germline CDR1 GTSNPN, CDR2 SVGIG (reference sequence). The CDR3 length is 14 residues.